This section outlines one TCR beta chain sequence together with its context. Its antigen is not yet known. At one end the junction does not follow the germline gene, possibly because of a read error. This sample stems from a study of blood T cells in healthy people across ages (dated by TCRdb to between 2014 and 2017). Regarding the complete study: In model experiments, roughly one uniquely barcoded TCR beta cDNA molecule per two T cells was captured by template switching. Using deep sequencing normalized with unique cDNA molecular identifiers, the study measured how TCR beta repertoire diversity changes with age. Four age groups were formed from the donors: young (average approximately 15 years), middle-aged (around 39), aged (roughly 59) and long-lived (more than 75). Donors of different ages were randomly distributed across sequencing lanes to avoid experimental bias. Two additional independent replicas of 1 million unique cDNA reads from the same blood draw were analyzed for two donors (one aged 18 to 30 and one aged 80 or older). What the study reported, not specific to this receptor: Observed TCR beta diversity per million T cells fell roughly linearly with age, and a significant reduction was already apparent by age approximately 40. Total diversity estimates from one million sequenced T cells were considered lower bounds and underestimates. The long-lived group showed more naive CD4+ T cells, fewer expanded clones and increased TCR diversity than the aged group, suggesting age selection. Because the CMV infection status of the donors was unknown, age-related changes in expanded clonotypes may potentially have been confounded. Bulk unsorted PBMC profiling prevented conclusive comparison of naive and antigen-experienced compartments. There was a strong correlation between observed TCR beta diversity and the percentage of naive T cells measured by flow cytometry.

Systemically healthy Caucasian individuals from Russia, some 40 in total and aged about 6 to 100 years, were included as donors. Each donor gave about 10 milliliters of peripheral blood, drawn into EDTA-treated Vacutainer tubes. PBMCs were isolated by Ficoll-Paque density-gradient centrifugation, with at least 6 million obtained per sample. Trizol reagent was used to extract total RNA from PBMCs, with at least 6 micrograms per sample. For every donor, an aliquot of PBMCs went through flow cytometry to measure the percentages of naive CD45RAhigh/CD27high T cells. Library creation used 5' RACE. Sequencing was performed on an Illumina HiSeq 2500. A second PCR of about 6 to 12 cycles was run with a J-beta primer mix and a sample-barcoded 5' primer. A unique molecular identifier was introduced onto each TCR beta cDNA molecule by a template-switch 5' adaptor carrying 12 random nucleotides. At least 2.5 million CDR3-containing paired-end reads were obtained from each sample. All of the RNA was converted into first-strand cDNA using the Mint cDNA synthesis kit, with a TRBC-specific oligonucleotide serving as the primer. All cDNA was treated with uracil-DNA glycosylase and then went through a first 18-cycle PCR with the universal primers M1SS and BC2_uni_R. The paper's processing steps were these. Each sample was normalized by randomly selecting 1 million high-quality reads, each carrying a distinct molecular identifier. Reads with shared molecular identifiers were discarded instead of being binned into consensus sequences. CDR3 identification, clonotype clustering and error correction used MiTCR with a Q25 quality threshold and the strictest error-elimination algorithm. A nonparametric unseen species model with Euler transformation was used to estimate a lower bound on total TCR beta diversity. In-frame beta chains were kept once TCRdb had trimmed the public reads at Q25 with fastp and called clones with MiXCR. One record per CDR3 amino acid sequence lists the most common genes and DNA. These V and J calls are TCRdb output, not the study's own analysis. The sample includes roughly 500,000 distinct CDR3 sequences, with 25% to 30% observed a single time. Of the sample, roughly 18% falls within the top ten clones.

Sequencing used blood. This clonotype was sampled from a woman in her 70s in good health.

The DNA is TGCACCAGCAGCCGGACACCAGATTCCCAAGAGACCCAGTACTTC. Its protein reads: CTSSRTPDSQETQYF. The receptor chain draws on TRBV5-1 and TRBJ2-5, with a tentative D gene TRBD1 over 5 matching bases. CDR3 length: 15 amino acids, cysteine to phenylalanine. The DNA shown is the 45-base CDR3, in frame from base 1. The germline V gene specifies SGHRS as CDR1 and YFSETQ as CDR2.